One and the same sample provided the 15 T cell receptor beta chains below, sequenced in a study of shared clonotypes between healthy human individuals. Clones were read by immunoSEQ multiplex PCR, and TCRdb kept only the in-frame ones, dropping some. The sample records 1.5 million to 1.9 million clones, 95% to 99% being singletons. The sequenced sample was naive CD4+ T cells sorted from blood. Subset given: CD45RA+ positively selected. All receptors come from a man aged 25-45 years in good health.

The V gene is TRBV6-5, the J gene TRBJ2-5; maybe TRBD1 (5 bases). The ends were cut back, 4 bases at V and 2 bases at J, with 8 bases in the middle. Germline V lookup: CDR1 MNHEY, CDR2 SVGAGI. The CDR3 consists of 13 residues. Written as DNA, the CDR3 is TGTGCCAGCAGTTGGGGCTGGCAAGAGACCCAGTACTTC. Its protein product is CASSWGWQETQYF.

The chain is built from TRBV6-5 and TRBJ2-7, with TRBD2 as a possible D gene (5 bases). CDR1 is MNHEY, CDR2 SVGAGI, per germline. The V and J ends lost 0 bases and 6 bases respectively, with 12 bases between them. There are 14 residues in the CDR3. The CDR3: CASSYSTSGAEQYF. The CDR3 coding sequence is TGTGCCAGCAGTTACTCGACAAGCGGAGCCGAGCAGTACTTC.

DNA for the CDR3: TGCGCCAGCAGCTTGGAGCAGGGGGCAGGTGGGGCCAACGTCCTGACTTTC. Amino acids: CASSLEQGAGGANVLTF. This chain connects TRBV5-1 to TRBJ2-6; 8 bases map to TRBD1. Losses at the gene ends were 0 bases for V and 3 bases for J; bases not matched to a gene: 5. The CDR3 covers 17 residues. Germline CDR1 reads SGHRS; CDR2 reads YFSETQ.

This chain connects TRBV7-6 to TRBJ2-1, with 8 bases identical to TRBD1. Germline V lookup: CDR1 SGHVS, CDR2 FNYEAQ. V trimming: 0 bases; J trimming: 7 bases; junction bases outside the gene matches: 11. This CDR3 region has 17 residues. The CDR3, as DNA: TGTGCCAGCAGCTTAGCTGGTTCGACAGGGGCGGTTAATGAGCAGTTCTTC. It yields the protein CASSLAGSTGAVNEQFF.

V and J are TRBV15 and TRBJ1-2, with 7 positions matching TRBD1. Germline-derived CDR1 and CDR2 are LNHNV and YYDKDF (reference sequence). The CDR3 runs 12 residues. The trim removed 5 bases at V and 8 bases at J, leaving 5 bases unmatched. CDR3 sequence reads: CATSRRGTGYTF. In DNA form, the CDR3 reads TGTGCCACCAGCCGCAGGGGGACCGGCTACACCTTC.

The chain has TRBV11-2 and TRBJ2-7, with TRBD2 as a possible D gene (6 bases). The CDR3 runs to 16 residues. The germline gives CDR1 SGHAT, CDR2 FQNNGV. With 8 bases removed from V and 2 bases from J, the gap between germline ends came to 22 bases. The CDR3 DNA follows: TGTGCCAGCCGCGCCCATTTTCCGGGAGTAGCCTACGAGCAGTACTTC. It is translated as CASRAHFPGVAYEQYF.

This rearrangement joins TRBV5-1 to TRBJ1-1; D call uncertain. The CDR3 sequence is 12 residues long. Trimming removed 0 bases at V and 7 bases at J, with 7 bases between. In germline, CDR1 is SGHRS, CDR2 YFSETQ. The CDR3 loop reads CASSLGTVEAFF. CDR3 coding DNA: TGCGCCAGCAGCTTGGGGACGGTTGAAGCTTTCTTT.

This CDR3 reads CATQVTIQPQHF. CDR3 bases: TGTGCCACCCAAGTAACCATTCAGCCCCAGCATTTT. The rearrangement joins TRBV28 to TRBJ1-5; D call uncertain. The ends were cut back, 10 bases at V and 6 bases at J, with 13 bases in the middle. The germline V gene has CDR1 MDHEN and CDR2 SYDVKM. CDR3 length equals 12 residues.

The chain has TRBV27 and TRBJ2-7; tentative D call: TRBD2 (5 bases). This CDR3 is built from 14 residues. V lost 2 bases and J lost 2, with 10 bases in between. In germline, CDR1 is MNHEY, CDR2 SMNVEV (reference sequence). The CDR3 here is CASSLKDGTYEQYF. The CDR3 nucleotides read TGTGCCAGCAGTTTAAAAGACGGGACCTACGAGCAGTACTTC.

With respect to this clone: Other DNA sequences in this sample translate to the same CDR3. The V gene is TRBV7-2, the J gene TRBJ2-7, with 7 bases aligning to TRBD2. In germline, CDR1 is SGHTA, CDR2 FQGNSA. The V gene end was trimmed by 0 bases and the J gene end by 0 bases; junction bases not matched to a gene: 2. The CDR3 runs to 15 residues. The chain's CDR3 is CASSLAGGSSYEQYF. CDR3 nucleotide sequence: TGTGCCAGCAGCTTAGCGGGAGGGAGCTCCTACGAGCAGTACTTC.

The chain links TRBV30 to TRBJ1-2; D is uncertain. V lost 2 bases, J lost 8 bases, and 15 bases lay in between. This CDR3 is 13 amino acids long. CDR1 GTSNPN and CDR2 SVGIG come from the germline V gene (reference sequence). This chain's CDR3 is CAWSPSWARGYTF. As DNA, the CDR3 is TGTGCCTGGAGTCCTTCTTGGGCTCGCGGCTACACCTTC.

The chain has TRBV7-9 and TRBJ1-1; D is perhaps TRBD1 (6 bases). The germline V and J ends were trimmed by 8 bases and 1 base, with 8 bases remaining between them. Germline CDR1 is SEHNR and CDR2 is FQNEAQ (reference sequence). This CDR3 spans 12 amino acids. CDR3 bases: TGTGCCAGCCTGGGACAGAACACTGAAGCTTTCTTT. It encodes CASLGQNTEAFF.

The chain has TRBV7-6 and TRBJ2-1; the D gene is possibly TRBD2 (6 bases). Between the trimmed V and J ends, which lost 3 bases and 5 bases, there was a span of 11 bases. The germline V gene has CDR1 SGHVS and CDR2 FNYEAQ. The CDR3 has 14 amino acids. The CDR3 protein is CASSFTGANNEQFF. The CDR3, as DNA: TGTGCCAGCAGCTTTACGGGAGCTAACAATGAGCAGTTCTTC.

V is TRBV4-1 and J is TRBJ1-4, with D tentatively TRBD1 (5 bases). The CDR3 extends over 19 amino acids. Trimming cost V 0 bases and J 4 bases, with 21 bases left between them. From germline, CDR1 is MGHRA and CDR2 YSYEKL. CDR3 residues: CASSQDWVVAAGINEKLFF. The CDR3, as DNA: TGCGCCAGCAGCCAAGATTGGGTTGTTGCGGCAGGGATTAATGAAAAACTGTTTTTT.

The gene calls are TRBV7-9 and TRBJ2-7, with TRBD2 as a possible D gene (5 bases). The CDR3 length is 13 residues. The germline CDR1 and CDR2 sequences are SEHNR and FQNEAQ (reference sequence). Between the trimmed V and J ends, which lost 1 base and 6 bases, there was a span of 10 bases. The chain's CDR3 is CASSLVLGFEQYF. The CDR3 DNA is TGTGCCAGCAGCTTAGTACTAGGGTTCGAGCAGTACTTC.